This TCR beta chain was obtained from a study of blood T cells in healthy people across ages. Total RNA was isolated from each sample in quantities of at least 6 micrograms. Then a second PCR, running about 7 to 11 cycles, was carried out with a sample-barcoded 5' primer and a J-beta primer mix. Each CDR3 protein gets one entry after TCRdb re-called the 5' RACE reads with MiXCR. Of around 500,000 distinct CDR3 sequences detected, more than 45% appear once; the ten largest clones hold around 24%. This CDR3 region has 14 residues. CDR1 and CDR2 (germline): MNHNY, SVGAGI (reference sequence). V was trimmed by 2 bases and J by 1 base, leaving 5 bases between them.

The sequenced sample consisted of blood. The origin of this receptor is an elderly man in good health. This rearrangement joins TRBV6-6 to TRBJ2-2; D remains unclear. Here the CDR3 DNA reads TGTGCCAGCAGTTACACAGTGAACACCGGGGAGCTGTTTTTT. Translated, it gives CASSYTVNTGELFF.